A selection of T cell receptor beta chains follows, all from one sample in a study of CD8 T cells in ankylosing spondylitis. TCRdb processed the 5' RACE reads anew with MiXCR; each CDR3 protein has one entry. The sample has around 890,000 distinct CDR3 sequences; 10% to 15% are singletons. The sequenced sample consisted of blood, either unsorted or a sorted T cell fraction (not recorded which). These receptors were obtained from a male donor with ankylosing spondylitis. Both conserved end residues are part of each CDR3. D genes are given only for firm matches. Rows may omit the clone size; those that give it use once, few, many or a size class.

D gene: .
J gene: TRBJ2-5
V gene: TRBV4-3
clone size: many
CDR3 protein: CASSQDVGYTGETQYF
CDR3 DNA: TGCGCCAGCAGCCAAGATGTAGGCTACACGGGGGAGACCCAGTACTTC

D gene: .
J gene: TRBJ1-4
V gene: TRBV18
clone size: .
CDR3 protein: CASSQTQADLSEKLFF
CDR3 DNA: TGTGCCAGCTCCCAAACGCAAGCGGACCTATCTGAAAAACTGTTTTTT

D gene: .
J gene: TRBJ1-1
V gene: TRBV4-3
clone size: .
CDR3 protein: CASSQERVGGTEAFF
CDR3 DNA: TGCGCCAGCAGCCAAGAAAGGGTTGGGGGCACTGAAGCTTTCTTT

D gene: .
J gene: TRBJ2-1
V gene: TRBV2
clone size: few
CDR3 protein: CASSVEDGNEQFF
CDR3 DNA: TGTGCCAGCAGTGTTGAGGACGGCAATGAGCAGTTCTTC

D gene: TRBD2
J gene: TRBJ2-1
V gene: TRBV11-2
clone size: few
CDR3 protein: CASSLTSGLLYNEQFF
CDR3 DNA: TGTGCCAGCAGCCTAACTAGCGGGTTGCTCTACAATGAGCAGTTCTTC

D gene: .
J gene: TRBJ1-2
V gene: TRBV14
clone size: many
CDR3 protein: CASSAQVNYGYTF
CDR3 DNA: TGTGCCAGCAGCGCACAGGTTAACTATGGCTACACCTTC

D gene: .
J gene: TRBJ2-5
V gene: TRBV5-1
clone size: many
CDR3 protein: CASRWTDRETQYF
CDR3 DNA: TGCGCCAGCAGATGGACGGACCGGGAGACCCAGTACTTC

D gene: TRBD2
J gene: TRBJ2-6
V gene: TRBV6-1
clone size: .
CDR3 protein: CASSRRTSGRGGANVLTF
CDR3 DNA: TGTGCCAGCAGCCGAAGGACTAGCGGGAGAGGTGGGGCCAACGTCCTGACTTTC

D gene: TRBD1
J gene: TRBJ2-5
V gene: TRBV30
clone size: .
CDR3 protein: CAWSVPGGTQYF
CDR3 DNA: TGTGCCTGGAGTGTACCAGGGGGCACCCAGTACTTC

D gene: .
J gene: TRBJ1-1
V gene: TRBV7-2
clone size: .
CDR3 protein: CASSLIRDTEAFF
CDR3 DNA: TGTGCCAGCAGCTTAATACGAGACACTGAAGCTTTCTTT

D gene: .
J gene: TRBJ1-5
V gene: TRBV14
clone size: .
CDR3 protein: CASSQGFISPQHF
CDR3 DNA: TGTGCCAGCAGCCAAGGCTTTATATCCCCCCAGCATTTT

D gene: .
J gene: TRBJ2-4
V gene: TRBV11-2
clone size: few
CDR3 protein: CASSSRQEGNIQYF
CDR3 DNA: TGTGCCAGCAGCTCTCGACAGGAGGGAAACATTCAGTACTTC

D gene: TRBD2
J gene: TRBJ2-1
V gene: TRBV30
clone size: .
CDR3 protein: CAWSGTSFRTSGSNEQFF
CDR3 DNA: TGTGCCTGGAGCGGGACTTCCTTTCGGACTAGCGGGAGCAATGAGCAGTTCTTC

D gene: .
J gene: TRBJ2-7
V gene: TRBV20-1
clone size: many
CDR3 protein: CSASVSSANEQYF
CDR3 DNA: TGCAGTGCTAGTGTTTCGTCAGCGAACGAGCAGTACTTC

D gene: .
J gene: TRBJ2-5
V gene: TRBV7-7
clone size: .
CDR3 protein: CASSLEMGPEETQYF
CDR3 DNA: TGTGCTAGCAGCTTAGAGATGGGGCCTGAAGAGACCCAGTACTTC

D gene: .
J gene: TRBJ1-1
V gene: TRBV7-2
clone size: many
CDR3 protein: CASSLEGSGRTEAFF
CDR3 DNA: TGTGCCAGCAGCCTCGAGGGTTCAGGACGGACTGAAGCTTTCTTT

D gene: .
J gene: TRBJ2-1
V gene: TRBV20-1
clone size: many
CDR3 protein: CSADRGTFNEQFF
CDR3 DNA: TGCAGTGCCGACAGAGGGACTTTCAATGAGCAGTTCTTC

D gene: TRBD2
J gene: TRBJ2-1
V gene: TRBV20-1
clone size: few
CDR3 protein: CSASWLADSGEQFF
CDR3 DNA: TGCAGTGCTAGCTGGCTAGCGGACTCGGGTGAGCAGTTCTTC

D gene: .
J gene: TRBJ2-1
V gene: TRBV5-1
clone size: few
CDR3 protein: CASSLGWDEQFF
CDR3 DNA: TGCGCCAGCAGCTTAGGGTGGGATGAGCAGTTCTTC

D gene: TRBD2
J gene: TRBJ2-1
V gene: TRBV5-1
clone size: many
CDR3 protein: CASSTSSGSSYNEQFF
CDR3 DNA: TGCGCCAGCAGCACCTCTAGCGGGAGCTCCTACAATGAGCAGTTCTTC

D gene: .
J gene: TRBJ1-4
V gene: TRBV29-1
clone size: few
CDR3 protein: CSVEGWGEKLFF
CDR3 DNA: TGCAGCGTTGAGGGTTGGGGTGAAAAACTGTTTTTT

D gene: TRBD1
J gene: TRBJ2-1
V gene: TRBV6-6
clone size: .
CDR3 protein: CASNTDRVNEQFF
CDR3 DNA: TGTGCCAGCAATACCGACAGGGTCAATGAGCAGTTCTTC

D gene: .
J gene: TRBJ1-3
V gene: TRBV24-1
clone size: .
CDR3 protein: CATSDPGAGNTIYF
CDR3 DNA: TGTGCCACCAGTGACCCCGGCGCTGGAAACACCATATATTTT

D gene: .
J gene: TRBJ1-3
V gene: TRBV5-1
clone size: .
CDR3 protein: CASSLDGTIYF
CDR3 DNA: TGCGCCAGCAGCTTGGATGGCACCATATATTTT

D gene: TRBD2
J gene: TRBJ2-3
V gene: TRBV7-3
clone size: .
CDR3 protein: CASTAARGGTDTQYF
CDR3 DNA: TGTGCCAGCACCGCGGCCCGGGGGGGTACAGATACGCAGTATTTT

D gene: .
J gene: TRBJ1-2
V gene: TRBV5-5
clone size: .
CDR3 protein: CASSMGQTRSYNYGYTF
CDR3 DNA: TGTGCCAGCAGTATGGGACAAACCAGAAGTTATAACTATGGCTACACCTTC

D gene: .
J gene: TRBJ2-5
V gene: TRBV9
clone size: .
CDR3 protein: CASSGGFGSGETQYF
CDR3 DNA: TGTGCCAGCAGCGGGGGATTCGGGAGTGGGGAGACCCAGTACTTC

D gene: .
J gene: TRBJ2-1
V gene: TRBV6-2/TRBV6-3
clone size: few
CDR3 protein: CASTLRGHEQFF
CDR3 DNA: TGTGCCAGCACCTTGAGGGGCCATGAGCAGTTCTTC

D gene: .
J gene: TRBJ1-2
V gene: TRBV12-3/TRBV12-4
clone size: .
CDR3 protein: CASSWFGSLGGYTF
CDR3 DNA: TGTGCCAGCAGCTGGTTTGGCTCCTTGGGAGGCTACACCTTC

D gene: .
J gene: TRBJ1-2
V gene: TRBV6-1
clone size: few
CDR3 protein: CASSETAANRDGYTF
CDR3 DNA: TGTGCCAGCAGTGAGACAGCAGCTAACAGGGATGGCTACACCTTC

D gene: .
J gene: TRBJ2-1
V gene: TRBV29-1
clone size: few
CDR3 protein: CSVQRGRETGEQFF
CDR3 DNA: TGCAGCGTTCAGAGGGGGAGGGAGACGGGTGAGCAGTTCTTC

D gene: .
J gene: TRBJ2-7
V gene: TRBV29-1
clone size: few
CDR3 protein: CSVRGGQGSEQYF
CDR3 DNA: TGCAGCGTGAGGGGGGGTCAGGGGTCCGAGCAGTACTTC

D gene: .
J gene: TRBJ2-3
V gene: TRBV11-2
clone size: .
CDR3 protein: CASRLVGGPTDTQYF
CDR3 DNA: TGTGCCAGCCGCCTTGTGGGGGGGCCCACAGATACGCAGTATTTT